This T cell receptor beta chain stems from a study of metastatic and nonmetastatic thyroid tumors. In the study overall: Repertoire data that came from the blood and tumor or nodule tissue of malignant and benign thyroid patients were compared.

Points from the study as a whole: Significantly greater TCR beta diversity was reportedly found in malignant thyroid tumors than in benign nodules (in blood and tumor).

This clone was seen just once. Its antigen is unknown. The germline gives CDR1 SGHTA, CDR2 FQGTGA. The V gene lost 6 bases and the J gene lost 2 bases, with 10 bases spanning the gap. The CDR3 contains 13 residues. Thyroid surgery had not been preceded by any treatment in any patient. Original methodology: The study built a papillary thyroid cancer distant-metastasis classifier from CDR3 differences across clinicopathological groups. Via MiXCR, TCRdb re-called the PCR reads. TCRdb's processing, not the study's, gives the V and J calls here. The profile shows some 45,000 clones, roughly 15% of them singletons.

The sequence came from a female donor with papillary thyroid cancer or a benign thyroid nodule (not recorded which). Some clones in this sample may be carry-over from other donors' samples. The sample comprised blood. The rearrangement joins TRBV7-3 to TRBJ2-5, with D perhaps matching TRBD1 (5 bases). The DNA of the CDR3 is TGTGCCAGCAGTAGGACACCTCAAGAGACCCAGTACTTC. Its translation is CASSRTPQETQYF.